Presented here are 26 T cell receptor beta chains from one specimen sequenced in a study of T cell responses to AZD1222 COVID-19 vaccine. TCRdb keeps only in-frame clones here, not all; method: immunoSEQ multiplex PCR. The table lists 150,000 or so clones, over 80% of them singletons, with roughly 2.9% in the top ten. The specimen comprised peripheral blood, sampled on day 0 of MenACWY control vaccination. The receptors here all came from an adult in good health.

The V and J genes are TRBV11-2 and TRBJ1-1, with TRBD1 identical over 11 bases. In germline, CDR1 is SGHAT, CDR2 FQNNGV. V lost 4 bases to trimming and J lost 5 bases; unmatched junction nucleotides: 9. The CDR3 is 16 residues long. CDR3 protein: CASSWPRGQGGTEAFF. CDR3 coding DNA: TGTGCCAGCAGCTGGCCAAGGGGACAGGGGGGTACTGAAGCTTTCTTT.

On this clone itself: This CDR3 is also generated by other DNA sequences in the sample. The chain employs TRBV3-1 (or the pseudogene TRBV3-2) and TRBJ1-5; D ambiguous. CDR3 length: 12 residues. CDR1 and CDR2 (germline): LGHDT, YNNKEL (reference sequence). The V gene lost 3 bases and the J gene lost 4 bases, with 4 bases spanning the gap. DNA of the CDR3: TGTGCCAGCAGCCAGGAGAATCAGCCCCAGCATTTT. As protein: CASSQENQPQHF.

This clone was observed once. The V gene is TRBV10-3, the J gene TRBJ2-1; 10 nucleotides line up with TRBD2. The J segment lost 9 bases and the V segment lost 4 bases, leaving 6 bases of the junction unmatched. The CDR3 sequence is 14 residues long. Germline-derived CDR1 and CDR2 are ENHRY and SYGVKD. The CDR3 nucleotides are TGTGCCATCAGTGGGGCTAGCGGGAGCGGTGAGCAGTTCTTC. This encodes CAISGASGSGEQFF.

V is TRBV2 and J is TRBJ2-3, with D possibly being TRBD2 (6 bases). The germline V gene has CDR1 SNHLY and CDR2 FYNNEI. This CDR3 contains 15 residues. V was cut by 6 bases and J by 4 bases, with 17 bases left in between. CDR3 region: CASRRDPPGADTQYF. CDR3 nucleotides: TGTGCCAGCAGGCGAGATCCCCCGGGGGCAGATACGCAGTATTTT.

This chain links TRBV12-3 or TRBV12-4 with TRBJ1-2; D is unclear. This CDR3 has 12 amino acids. Trimming removed 3 bases at V and 8 bases at J, with 10 bases between. DNA for the CDR3: TGTGCCAGCAGTTTCTCGCTGAGCGGCTACACCTTC. It specifies CASSFSLSGYTF.

The chain has TRBV19 and TRBJ1-1; 10 positions agree with TRBD1. V lost 7 bases to trimming and J lost 5 bases; unmatched junction nucleotides: 7. Germline V gene data show CDR1 as LNHDA and CDR2 as SQIVND (reference sequence). The CDR3 totals 14 residues. CDR3 in DNA: TGTGCCAGTACCCCCGGGACAGGGGTAACTGAAGCTTTCTTT. It yields the protein CASTPGTGVTEAFF.

This chain connects TRBV9 to TRBJ1-4; D gene uncertain. This CDR3 region has 15 residues. CDR1 is SGDLS, CDR2 YYNGEE, per germline. Trimming took off 4 bases at V and 8 bases at J, with 18 bases between the two ends. The CDR3 nucleotides read TGTGCCAGCAGCTCCCGGTCCTCCGTAGGGGAAAAACTGTTTTTT. The encoded protein is CASSSRSSVGEKLFF. Full variable domain (outside the CDR3, taken from reference TRBV9 and TRBJ1-4): DSGVTQTPKHLITATGQRVTLRCSPRSGDLSVYWYQQSLDQGLQFLIQYYNGEERAKGNILERFSAQQFPDLHSELNLSSLELGDSALYFCASSSRSSVGEKLFFGSGTQLSVL.

The chain employs TRBV5-6 and TRBJ2-5, with a weak D call TRBD2 (6 bases). Trimming took off 7 bases at V and 5 bases at J, with 15 bases between the two ends. The CDR3 has 13 residues. CDR1 and CDR2 from the germline V gene are SGHDT and YYEEEE. Written as DNA, the CDR3 is TGTGCCAGCCAACGAGGAGGGCGCGAGACCCAGTACTTC. This sequence encodes CASQRGGRETQYF. Full variable domain (remainder filled in from reference TRBV5-6 and TRBJ2-5): DAGVTQSPTHLIKTRGQQVTLRCSPKSGHDTVSWYQQALGQGPQFIFQYYEEEERQRGNFPDRFSGHQFPNYSSELNVNALLLGDSALYLCASQRGGRETQYFGPGTRLLVL.

The chain recombines TRBV5-1 with TRBJ1-4; 8 bases are a match to TRBD1. The CDR3 extends over 14 amino acids. CDR1 and CDR2 from the germline V gene are SGHRS and YFSETQ. V was pared by 3 bases and J by 7 bases, with 5 bases of the junction left unmatched. CDR3: CASSWTGLSEKLFF. The CDR3 DNA sequence: TGCGCCAGCAGCTGGACAGGGCTGTCTGAAAAACTGTTTTTT.

The CDR3 region is CASSPRATGLQDEQYF. The CDR3 DNA is TGCGCCAGCAGCCCACGAGCTACGGGACTACAAGACGAGCAGTACTTC. The rearrangement joins TRBV5-1 to TRBJ2-7; 7 bases agree with TRBD2. Per germline, CDR1 SGHRS and CDR2 YFSETQ. The CDR3 totals 16 residues. The trim removed 4 bases at V and 5 bases at J, leaving 15 bases unmatched.

The chain is built from TRBV28 and TRBJ1-1; no clear D. CDR1 and CDR2 (germline): MDHEN, SYDVKM. V was pared by 6 bases and J by 3 bases, with 8 bases between. The CDR3 totals 12 residues. As DNA, the CDR3 is TGTGCCAGCAGGACGTATGACACTGAAGCTTTCTTT. Translated: CASRTYDTEAFF.

This clone was seen a single time. In DNA, the CDR3 is TGTGCCAGCAGCTACAACAGGGATGAAGCTTTCTTT. Translated, it gives CASSYNRDEAFF. The chain is built from TRBV3-1 (or the pseudogene TRBV3-2) and TRBJ1-1; TRBD1 might be the D (6 bases). V shed 5 bases and J shed 7 bases, with 11 bases lying between them. Germline CDR1 is LGHDT and CDR2 is YNNKEL (reference sequence). CDR3 length: 12 residues.

CDR3 nucleotide sequence: TGTGCCAGCAGCCCCTCCGGGACAGGGGGACTTTACGAGCAGTACTTC. The encoded protein is CASSPSGTGGLYEQYF. The rearrangement links TRBV13 to TRBJ2-7; TRBD1 matches 11 bases. The CDR3 has 16 residues. The V and J ends lost 5 bases and 4 bases, in that order; junction bases with no gene match: 10. Germline-derived CDR1 and CDR2 are PRHDT and FYEKMQ (reference sequence).

The CDR3 here is CASSLWGWRELFF. The CDR3 region has the DNA TGTGCCAGCAGTCTCTGGGGGTGGCGGGAGCTGTTTTTT. J is TRBJ2-2 and V is TRBV5-6; either TRBD1 or TRBD2 may fit D (5 bases each). Per the germline V gene, CDR1 is SGHDT and CDR2 is YYEEEE. V lost 5 bases and J lost 9, with 14 bases in between. The CDR3 consists of 13 residues.

J is TRBJ1-3 and V is TRBV19; the D is unclear. V lost 5 bases and J 0 bases, leaving 17 bases between the germline ends. Germline CDR1 is LNHDA and CDR2 is SQIVND (reference sequence). This CDR3 has 17 residues. CDR3 in amino acids: CASSFLLAGLSGNTIYF. The CDR3 nucleotides are TGTGCCAGTAGTTTCCTTCTGGCAGGCCTCTCTGGAAACACCATATATTTT.

The table lists this clone with a count of one. J is TRBJ2-1 and V is TRBV5-1; unclear D gene. CDR1 is SGHRS and CDR2 is YFSETQ in the germline V gene. V was pared by 2 bases and J by 0 bases, with 12 bases between. The CDR3 runs 16 residues. This CDR3 reads CASSFEHRSSYNEQFF. Here the CDR3 DNA reads TGCGCCAGCAGCTTCGAACACCGAAGCTCCTACAATGAGCAGTTCTTC.

The chain carries TRBV14 and TRBJ2-2; 7 bases align to TRBD1. The germline V gene has CDR1 SGHDN and CDR2 FVKESK. CDR3 length: 15 amino acids. The J segment lost 2 bases and the V segment lost 4 bases, leaving 4 bases of the junction unmatched. The CDR3 nucleotides read TGTGCCAGCAGCCCAGGGGGATTTAACACCGGGGAGCTGTTTTTT. As protein: CASSPGGFNTGELFF.

The CDR3 loop reads CASSSPWGVAGELGEQYF. The CDR3 DNA sequence: TGTGCCAGTAGTAGCCCCTGGGGAGTGGCGGGGGAACTGGGCGAGCAGTACTTC. This sequence joins TRBV19 and TRBJ2-7, with TRBD2 matching 7 bases. This CDR3 region has 18 residues. Germline V lookup: CDR1 LNHDA, CDR2 SQIVND (reference sequence). J lost 6 bases, V lost 4 bases, and 21 bases had no gene match.

V usage is TRBV5-4 and J usage is TRBJ2-1, with D hard to call. V lost 0 bases and J lost 8, with 12 bases in between. Per the germline V gene, CDR1 is SGHNT and CDR2 is YYREEE (reference sequence). The CDR3 is 14 amino acids. For the CDR3, the DNA is TGTGCCAGCAGCTTGGCTATCACGGTTTATGAGCAGTTCTTC. This sequence encodes CASSLAITVYEQFF.

The rearrangement joins TRBV21-1 to TRBJ1-5. TRBV21-1 is a listed pseudogene. The CDR3 spans 17 residues. This CDR3 is CASSKSGPDRSNQPQHF. CDR3 sequence (DNA): TGTGCCAGCAGCAAATCCGGGCCGGACCGTAGCAATCAGCCCCAGCATTTT.

This clone was counted a single time. The rearrangement uses TRBV6-5 and TRBJ2-2, with D unresolved. Germline CDR1 is MNHEY and CDR2 is SVGAGI. This CDR3 spans 14 amino acids. Trimming removed 8 bases from V and 1 base from J, with 11 bases in between. CDR3 nucleotides: TGTGCCAGCTCCAGCAGAAGGAACACCGGGGAGCTGTTTTTT. Translation gives CASSSRRNTGELFF.

J is TRBJ2-3 and V is TRBV6-1; D uncertain. The CDR3 loop spans 13 amino acids. V lost 3 bases and J 4 bases, leaving 8 bases between the germline ends. Germline values: CDR1 MNHNS, CDR2 SASEGT. The chain's CDR3 is CASSEAGADTQYF. The CDR3 region has the DNA TGTGCCAGCAGTGAGGCAGGAGCAGATACGCAGTATTTT.

The rearrangement uses TRBV30 and TRBJ1-6; 7 bases match TRBD1. The CDR3 is 15 residues long. Trimming at V came to 3 bases and at J to 7 bases, leaving 9 bases not matched to a gene. In germline, CDR1 is GTSNPN, CDR2 SVGIG (reference sequence). CDR3 protein: CAWRREGGGNSPLHF. CDR3 nucleotides: TGTGCCTGGAGGAGGGAGGGAGGGGGCAATTCACCCCTCCACTTT.

This clone has a handful of counts. This chain links TRBV5-1 with TRBJ1-2; D is possibly TRBD1 (6 bases). Germline V gene data show CDR1 as SGHRS and CDR2 as YFSETQ. The CDR3 is made up of 14 amino acids. Trimming pared 4 bases from V and 7 bases from J, leaving 17 bases between. The CDR3 DNA reads TGCGCCAGCAGCGTACGGACAGATGGATTTGGCTACACCTTC. Translating gives CASSVRTDGFGYTF.

This chain joins TRBV5-6 and TRBJ1-5; D is perhaps TRBD1 (5 bases). Trimming left V 3 bases short and J 2 bases short, with 15 bases between. This CDR3 has 16 residues. Germline lookup yields CDR1 SGHDT and CDR2 YYEEEE. The CDR3 here is CASSYAGTLGNQPQHF. CDR3 sequence (DNA): TGTGCCAGCAGCTACGCAGGGACGCTCGGCAATCAGCCCCAGCATTTT.

V is TRBV29-1 and J is TRBJ2-1; TRBD2 matches 11 bases. The V gene's germline CDR1 is SQVTM and CDR2 ANQGSEA. V was clipped by 4 bases and J by 4 bases; unmatched bases: 6. This CDR3 comprises 15 residues. The CDR3 sequence is CSVVAGGLVYNEQFF. DNA for the CDR3: TGCAGCGTTGTAGCGGGAGGGTTGGTGTACAATGAGCAGTTCTTC.